This T cell receptor beta chain was obtained from a study of shared T cell receptors in the human thymus. The CDR3 has 17 residues. CDR1 is LGHNT, CDR2 FRNRAP, per germline. The ends were cut back, 2 bases at V and 0 bases at J, with 14 bases in the middle. Sequencing used immunoSEQ multiplex PCR; TCRdb keeps in-frame clones, though not all of them. The sample yields about 610,000 clones, 70% to 90% seen once. The same specimen was also included in a second study, on human thymus T cells. That source reports: Gene usage for V and J segments appeared biased in thymic and blood repertoires. The related literature has documented a marked overlap of thymic repertoires among unrelated individuals.

The chain couples TRBV12-5 to TRBJ1-5; D gene unclear. This TCR came from a boy in the first two years of life with a congenital heart defect. Sequenced input: thymocytes. This chain's CDR3 is CASGLQYPEDSNQPQHF. CDR3 coding DNA: TGTGCTAGTGGTTTGCAGTATCCCGAAGATAGCAATCAGCCCCAGCATTTT. Based on the CDR3 plus reference TRBV12-5 and TRBJ1-5, the full variable domain is DARVTQTPRHKVTEMGQEVTMRCQPILGHNTVFWYRQTMMQGLELLAYFRNRAPLDDSGMPKDRFSAEMPDATLATLKIQPSEPRDSAVYFCASGLQYPEDSNQPQHFGDGTRLSIL.